This TCR beta chain was captured by sequencing in a study of CD8+ T cells in alopecia areata. This clone was seen a few times. Its antigen is still unknown. Sequencing templates came from extracted RNA that was reverse transcribed into cDNA. Libraries were prepared by immunoSEQ multiplex PCR; TCRdb keeps only in-frame clonotypes and omits some of them. The sample lists about 260,000 clones, 60% seen once, with around 0.84% in the top ten. V was clipped by 3 bases and J by 6 bases, with 13 bases between them. This CDR3 spans 13 amino acids. Germline V gene lookup returns CDR1 SQVTM and CDR2 ANQGSEA. Study-level findings and limits: During tofacitinib treatment, many expanded lesional clones remained in scalp and blood.

As to treatment: oral pan-JAK inhibitor, 5-10 mg twice daily. Obtained from alopecia areata patients were lesional scalp punch biopsies along with peripheral blood. The chain couples TRBV29-1 to TRBJ2-3; D gene uncertain. This clonotype was obtained from a human donor with alopecia areata. Source: CD4+ T cells sorted from blood, taken around week 54, from a patient treated with tofacitinib. CDR3 sequence: CSVDKGKRDTQYF. The CDR3, as DNA: TGCAGCGTTGACAAGGGAAAAAGGGATACGCAGTATTTT.